These 20 T cell receptor beta chains share one sample of origin, sequenced in a study of blood T cell repertoires in COVID-19. Profiling relied on immunoSEQ multiplex PCR, and the TCRdb table lists in-frame clones only, not all of them. The table has roughly 200,000 clones, roughly 82% seen once. The sample taken for sequencing was PBMCs or T cells enriched from blood (not recorded which). Source of these receptors: a middle-aged man with acute COVID-19.

The V and J genes are TRBV18 and TRBJ1-3, with D uncertain. V was shortened by 3 bases and J by 0 bases, with 12 bases between the two germline ends. Germline V gives CDR1 KGHSH, CDR2 LQKENI. The CDR3 extends over 16 amino acids. CDR3 nucleotide sequence: TGTGCCAGCTCACCGAGTGCGCCATCCTCTGGAAACACCATATATTTT. It is translated as CASSPSAPSSGNTIYF.

The rearrangement links TRBV9 to TRBJ1-1; 11 nucleotides agree with TRBD1. Losses at the gene ends were 3 bases for V and 4 bases for J; bases not matched to a gene: 5. Germline CDR1 and CDR2: SGDLS and YYNGEE. This CDR3 spans 15 amino acids. The CDR3 sequence: CASSARTGGVTEAFF. CDR3 nucleotides: TGTGCCAGCAGCGCCCGGACAGGGGGCGTCACTGAAGCTTTCTTT.

This chain joins TRBV12-3 or TRBV12-4 and TRBJ1-2, with 7 bases identical to TRBD1. This CDR3 is 13 amino acids long. V shed 6 bases and J 2 bases; nucleotides not matched to a gene: 3. The CDR3 is CASSRQGNYGYTF. The CDR3 DNA reads TGTGCCAGCAGCCGACAGGGAAACTATGGCTACACCTTC.

The V and J genes are TRBV24-1 and TRBJ2-1; 15 bases match TRBD2. With 5 bases clipped from V and 0 bases from J, the junction kept 7 bases outside the gene matches. In germline, CDR1 is KGHDR, CDR2 SFDVKD. This CDR3 has 19 residues. The CDR3: CATSAPGLAGGSSYNEQFF. In DNA, the CDR3 is TGTGCCACCAGTGCCCCGGGACTAGCGGGAGGAAGCTCCTACAATGAGCAGTTCTTC.

The J gene is TRBJ2-4, the V gene TRBV10-1, with TRBD2 identical over 8 bases. With 6 bases clipped from V and 0 bases from J, the junction kept 10 bases outside the gene matches. The CDR3 is 17 residues long. The V gene's germline CDR1 is WNHNN and CDR2 SYGVQD (reference sequence). The CDR3 loop reads CASSAGGAGGAKNIQYF. The CDR3 DNA follows: TGCGCCAGCAGCGCCGGGGGGGCGGGAGGAGCCAAAAACATTCAGTACTTC.

This chain joins TRBV6-5 and TRBJ1-4, with D possibly being TRBD1 (6 bases). CDR1 and CDR2 from the germline V gene are MNHEY and SVGAGI. This CDR3 has 15 residues. V was trimmed by 6 bases and J by 3 bases, leaving 14 bases between them. The CDR3 protein is CASRAQGLPNEKLFF. The CDR3 nucleotides are TGTGCCAGCAGGGCCCAGGGGTTGCCTAATGAAAAACTGTTTTTT.

The genes are TRBV4-1 and TRBJ2-3, with a tentative D call TRBD2 (6 bases). The V gene's germline CDR1 is MGHRA and CDR2 YSYEKL. The CDR3 runs 15 residues. Deletions cut 7 bases from V and 2 bases from J, with 16 bases between. This CDR3 is CASTQGLLPTDTQYF. The DNA for the CDR3 is TGCGCCAGCACCCAGGGACTTTTGCCCACAGATACGCAGTATTTT.

This clone was detected a few times. The V and J genes are TRBV28 and TRBJ1-4, with a possible D match to TRBD1 (5 bases). CDR3 length equals 15 residues. Trimming removed 6 bases from V and 6 bases from J, with 17 bases in between. From germline, CDR1 is MDHEN and CDR2 SYDVKM. CDR3 DNA: TGTGCCAGCAGCCTCCGGACACAAGGCGATGAAAAACTGTTTTTT. This encodes CASSLRTQGDEKLFF.

This clone came up once. The chain joins TRBV18 to TRBJ1-4; D gene unclear. Germline CDR1 and CDR2: KGHSH and LQKENI. V was cut by 3 bases and J by 5 bases, with 7 bases left in between. This CDR3 contains 13 residues. The CDR3 coding sequence is TGTGCCAGCTCACCGGAGAGGAATGAAAAACTGTTTTTT. Translating it yields CASSPERNEKLFF.

V gene TRBV28 combines with J gene TRBJ2-5, with TRBD2 matching 9 bases. The J segment lost 5 bases and the V segment lost 8 bases, leaving 15 bases of the junction unmatched. Germline-derived CDR1 and CDR2 are MDHEN and SYDVKM. This CDR3 spans 16 amino acids. The CDR3 region is CASLSPGSGSGETQYF. DNA for the CDR3: TGTGCCAGCCTCTCCCCGGGTAGCGGGAGTGGGGAGACCCAGTACTTC.

This clone was seen only once. The rearrangement links TRBV9 to TRBJ1-4; D unclear. The CDR3 contains 14 residues. The V gene lost 4 bases and the J gene lost 10 bases, with 17 bases spanning the gap. CDR1 and CDR2 (germline): SGDLS, YYNGEE. CDR3 sequence reads: CASSPKDLAGKLFF. The CDR3 bases are TGTGCCAGCAGCCCAAAAGACCTAGCTGGAAAACTGTTTTTT. Supplemented by reference TRBV9 and TRBJ1-4, the full variable domain reads DSGVTQTPKHLITATGQRVTLRCSPRSGDLSVYWYQQSLDQGLQFLIQYYNGEERAKGNILERFSAQQFPDLHSELNLSSLELGDSALYFCASSPKDLAGKLFFGSGTQLSVL.

The chain carries TRBV7-3 and TRBJ2-1; tentative D call: TRBD2 (6 bases). Germline assignment: CDR1 SGHTA and CDR2 FQGTGA. V was pared by 2 bases and J by 6 bases, with 20 bases between. CDR3 length: 17 residues. The CDR3 region is CASSLGYGLANLNEQFF. As DNA, the CDR3 is TGTGCCAGCAGCTTAGGATATGGGCTAGCGAACCTCAATGAGCAGTTCTTC.

The chain carries TRBV10-3 and TRBJ2-2; 10 nucleotides line up with TRBD1. Trimming took 7 bases from V and 7 from J; bases not matched to a gene: 6. Looked up from germline, CDR1 is ENHRY and CDR2 is SYGVKD. The CDR3 runs to 14 residues. The CDR3 sequence: CAIKRQGADGELFF. The CDR3 coding sequence is TGTGCCATCAAGAGACAGGGGGCTGACGGGGAGCTGTTTTTT.

This chain joins TRBV20-1 and TRBJ1-1; D is uncertain. Germline lookup yields CDR1 DFQATT and CDR2 SNEGSKA (reference sequence). The V end was cut by 3 bases, the J end by 5 bases, with 10 bases between. The CDR3 extends over 12 amino acids. The DNA of the CDR3 is TGCAGTGCTAGTCAACCGGAGACTGAAGCTTTCTTT. It translates to CSASQPETEAFF.

V gene TRBV20-1 combines with J gene TRBJ2-1; 9 bases line up with TRBD1. The V and J ends lost 3 bases and 6 bases, in that order; junction bases with no gene match: 9. The CDR3 runs to 15 residues. Germline CDR1 and CDR2: DFQATT and SNEGSKA (reference sequence). The chain's CDR3 is CSASPGQGDSNEQFF. CDR3 nucleotides: TGCAGTGCTAGTCCGGGACAGGGTGACTCCAATGAGCAGTTCTTC.

This clone was counted ten times or more. This rearrangement joins TRBV24-1 to TRBJ2-7; D remains ambiguous. The CDR3 has 12 amino acids. Germline lookup yields CDR1 KGHDR and CDR2 SFDVKD. V lost 9 bases to trimming and J lost 1 base, with 9 bases between them. CDR3 protein: CATGQVSYEQYF. The CDR3, as DNA: TGTGCCACCGGGCAGGTGTCCTACGAGCAGTACTTC.

This clone occurred once. The rearrangement links TRBV6-5 to TRBJ1-5; D is ambiguous. This CDR3 comprises 12 residues. CDR1 and CDR2 from the germline V gene are MNHEY and SVGAGI. Trimming removed 4 bases from V and 6 bases from J, with 7 bases in between. The chain's CDR3 is CASSSSGQPQHF. The CDR3, as DNA: TGTGCCAGCAGTTCCAGCGGTCAGCCCCAGCATTTT.

This clone was seen more than once but under ten times. This chain connects TRBV5-1 to TRBJ2-2, with D perhaps TRBD2 (6 bases). CDR1 SGHRS and CDR2 YFSETQ come from the germline V gene. This CDR3 is built from 17 residues. With 6 bases removed from V and 2 bases from J, the gap between germline ends came to 20 bases. The CDR3 protein is CASTAPLDYTNTGELFF. CDR3 sequence (DNA): TGCGCCAGCACCGCCCCACTGGACTACACAAACACCGGGGAGCTGTTTTTT.

V gene TRBV6-2 or TRBV6-3 combines with J gene TRBJ2-4, with 8 bases identical to TRBD2. The junction had 7 bases not matched to a gene; V was cut back by 5 bases and J by 4 bases. Germline V gene lookup returns CDR1 MNHEY and CDR2 SVGEGT. The CDR3 contains 15 residues. The CDR3 region is CASSHVEREKNIQYF. Written as DNA, the CDR3 is TGTGCCAGCAGTCACGTCGAGCGGGAGAAAAACATTCAGTACTTC.

V usage is TRBV24-1 and J usage is TRBJ2-1; 14 nucleotides align to TRBD2. J was trimmed by 8 bases and V by 9 bases; bases with no gene match: 20. Germline V gene sequence: CDR1 KGHDR, CDR2 SFDVKD. The CDR3 is 19 residues long. In DNA form, the CDR3 reads TGTGCCACCGGCGGGACAGGGGGGACTAGCGGGAGAAGTAGGGATGAGCAGTTCTTC. It specifies CATGGTGGTSGRSRDEQFF.